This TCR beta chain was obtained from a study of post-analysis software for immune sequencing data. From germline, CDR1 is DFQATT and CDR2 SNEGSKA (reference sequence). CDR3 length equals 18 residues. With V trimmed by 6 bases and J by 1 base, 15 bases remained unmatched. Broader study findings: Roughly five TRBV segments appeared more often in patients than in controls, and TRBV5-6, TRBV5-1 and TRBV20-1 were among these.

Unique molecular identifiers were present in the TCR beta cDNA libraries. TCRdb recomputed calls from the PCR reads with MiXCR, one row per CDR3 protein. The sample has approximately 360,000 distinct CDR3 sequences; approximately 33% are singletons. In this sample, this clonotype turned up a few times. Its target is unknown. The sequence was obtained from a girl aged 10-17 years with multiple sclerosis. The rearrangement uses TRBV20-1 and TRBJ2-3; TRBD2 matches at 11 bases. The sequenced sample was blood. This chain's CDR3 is CSARELAGAHPRTDTQYF. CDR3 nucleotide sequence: TGCAGTGCCCGGGAACTAGCGGGGGCTCATCCCCGCACAGATACGCAGTATTTT.